This T cell receptor (beta chain) emerged from a study of blood T cell repertoires in COVID-19. TCRdb keeps only in-frame clones here, not all; method: immunoSEQ multiplex PCR. The table has about 190,000 clones, 65% to 85% seen once. The CDR3 extends over 19 amino acids. Trimming took 4 bases from V and 3 from J, leaving 26 bases between them. Sequenced: PBMCs or T cells enriched from blood (not recorded which). The receptor was isolated from a woman aged 30 to 39 who had been exposed to COVID-19. The chain links TRBV5-3 to TRBJ2-1; D perhaps matches TRBD2 (5 bases). TRBV5-3 is labeled an ORF, and its function is uncertain. The CDR3 sequence: CARSPAVRTCRGYYNEQFF. Here the CDR3 DNA reads TGTGCCAGAAGCCCGGCGGTTCGTACGTGTCGGGGTTACTACAATGAGCAGTTCTTC.